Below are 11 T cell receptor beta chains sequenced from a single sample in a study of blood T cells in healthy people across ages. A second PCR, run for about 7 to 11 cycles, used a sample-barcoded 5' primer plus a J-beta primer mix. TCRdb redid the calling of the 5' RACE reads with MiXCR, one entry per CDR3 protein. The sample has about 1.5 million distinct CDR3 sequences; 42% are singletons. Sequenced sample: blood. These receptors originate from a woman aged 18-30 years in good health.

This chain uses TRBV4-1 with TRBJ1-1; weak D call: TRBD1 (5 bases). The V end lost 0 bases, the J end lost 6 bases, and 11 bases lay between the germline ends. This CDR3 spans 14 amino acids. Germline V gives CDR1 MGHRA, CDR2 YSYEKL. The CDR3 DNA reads TGCGCCAGCAGCCAAGATTCCAGGGTCTCTGAAGCTTTCTTT. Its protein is CASSQDSRVSEAFF.

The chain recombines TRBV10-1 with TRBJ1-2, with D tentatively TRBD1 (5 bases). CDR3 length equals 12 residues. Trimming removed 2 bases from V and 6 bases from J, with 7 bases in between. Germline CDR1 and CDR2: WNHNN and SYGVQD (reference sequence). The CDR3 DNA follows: TGCGCCAGCAGTGAGCCGGGGGATGGCTACACCTTC. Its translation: CASSEPGDGYTF.

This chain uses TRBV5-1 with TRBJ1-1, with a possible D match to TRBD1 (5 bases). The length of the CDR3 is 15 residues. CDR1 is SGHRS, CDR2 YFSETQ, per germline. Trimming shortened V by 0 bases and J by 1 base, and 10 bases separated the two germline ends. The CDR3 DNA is TGCGCCAGCAGCTTGGAACCAGGGAAGAACACTGAAGCTTTCTTT. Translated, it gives CASSLEPGKNTEAFF.

The chain's CDR3 is CSARGQGKDFGEQFF. Here the CDR3 DNA reads TGCAGTGCTAGAGGACAGGGGAAAGACTTCGGTGAGCAGTTCTTC. The chain uses TRBV20-1 and TRBJ2-1, with 8 bases identical to TRBD1. The CDR3 spans 15 residues. The J segment lost 9 bases and the V segment lost 1 base, leaving 11 bases of the junction unmatched. From germline, CDR1 is DFQATT and CDR2 SNEGSKA (reference sequence).

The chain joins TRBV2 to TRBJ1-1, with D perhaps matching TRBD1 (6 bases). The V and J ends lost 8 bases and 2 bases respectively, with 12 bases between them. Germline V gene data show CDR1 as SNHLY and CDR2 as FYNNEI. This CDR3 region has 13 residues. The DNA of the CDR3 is TGTGCCAGCGGCTTGGACAGTAACACTGAAGCTTTCTTT. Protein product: CASGLDSNTEAFF.

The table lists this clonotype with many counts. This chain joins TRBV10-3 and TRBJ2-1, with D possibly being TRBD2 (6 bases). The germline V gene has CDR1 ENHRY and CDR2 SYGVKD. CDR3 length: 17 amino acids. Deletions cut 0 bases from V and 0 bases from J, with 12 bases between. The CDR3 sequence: CAISESITSSSYNEQFF. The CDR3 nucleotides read TGTGCCATCAGTGAGTCGATCACTAGCAGCTCCTACAATGAGCAGTTCTTC.

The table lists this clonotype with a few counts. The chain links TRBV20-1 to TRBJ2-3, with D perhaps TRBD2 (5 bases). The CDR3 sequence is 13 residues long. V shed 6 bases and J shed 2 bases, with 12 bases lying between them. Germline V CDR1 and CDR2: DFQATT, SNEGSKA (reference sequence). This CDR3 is CSAHDYTTDTQYF. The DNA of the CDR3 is TGCAGTGCCCACGACTACACCACAGATACGCAGTATTTT.

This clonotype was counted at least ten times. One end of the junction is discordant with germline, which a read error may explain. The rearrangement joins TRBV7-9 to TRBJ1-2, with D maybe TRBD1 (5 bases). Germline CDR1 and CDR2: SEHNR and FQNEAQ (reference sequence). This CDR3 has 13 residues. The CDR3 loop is CASSLGANYGYTF. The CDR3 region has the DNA TGTGCCAGCAGTTTAGGGGCTAACTATGGCTACACCTTC.

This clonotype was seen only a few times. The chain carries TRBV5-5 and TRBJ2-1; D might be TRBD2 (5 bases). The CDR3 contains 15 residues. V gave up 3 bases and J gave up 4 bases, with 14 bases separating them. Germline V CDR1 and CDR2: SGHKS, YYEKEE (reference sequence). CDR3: CASSSTSLHYNEQFF. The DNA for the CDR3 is TGTGCCAGCAGCTCTACTAGTCTCCATTACAATGAGCAGTTCTTC.

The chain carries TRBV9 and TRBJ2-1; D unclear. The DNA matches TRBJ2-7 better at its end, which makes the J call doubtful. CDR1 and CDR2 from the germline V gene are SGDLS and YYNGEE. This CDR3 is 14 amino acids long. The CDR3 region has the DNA TGTGCCAGCACCCCAGAGGAACCCTACAATGAGCAGTACTTC. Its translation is CASTPEEPYNEQYF.

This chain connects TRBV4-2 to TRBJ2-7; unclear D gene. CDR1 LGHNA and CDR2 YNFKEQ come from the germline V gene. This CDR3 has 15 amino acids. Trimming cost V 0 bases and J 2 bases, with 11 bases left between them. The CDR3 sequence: CASSQDSGRTYEQYF. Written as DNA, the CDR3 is TGTGCCAGCAGCCAAGATTCGGGCAGGACCTACGAGCAGTACTTC.